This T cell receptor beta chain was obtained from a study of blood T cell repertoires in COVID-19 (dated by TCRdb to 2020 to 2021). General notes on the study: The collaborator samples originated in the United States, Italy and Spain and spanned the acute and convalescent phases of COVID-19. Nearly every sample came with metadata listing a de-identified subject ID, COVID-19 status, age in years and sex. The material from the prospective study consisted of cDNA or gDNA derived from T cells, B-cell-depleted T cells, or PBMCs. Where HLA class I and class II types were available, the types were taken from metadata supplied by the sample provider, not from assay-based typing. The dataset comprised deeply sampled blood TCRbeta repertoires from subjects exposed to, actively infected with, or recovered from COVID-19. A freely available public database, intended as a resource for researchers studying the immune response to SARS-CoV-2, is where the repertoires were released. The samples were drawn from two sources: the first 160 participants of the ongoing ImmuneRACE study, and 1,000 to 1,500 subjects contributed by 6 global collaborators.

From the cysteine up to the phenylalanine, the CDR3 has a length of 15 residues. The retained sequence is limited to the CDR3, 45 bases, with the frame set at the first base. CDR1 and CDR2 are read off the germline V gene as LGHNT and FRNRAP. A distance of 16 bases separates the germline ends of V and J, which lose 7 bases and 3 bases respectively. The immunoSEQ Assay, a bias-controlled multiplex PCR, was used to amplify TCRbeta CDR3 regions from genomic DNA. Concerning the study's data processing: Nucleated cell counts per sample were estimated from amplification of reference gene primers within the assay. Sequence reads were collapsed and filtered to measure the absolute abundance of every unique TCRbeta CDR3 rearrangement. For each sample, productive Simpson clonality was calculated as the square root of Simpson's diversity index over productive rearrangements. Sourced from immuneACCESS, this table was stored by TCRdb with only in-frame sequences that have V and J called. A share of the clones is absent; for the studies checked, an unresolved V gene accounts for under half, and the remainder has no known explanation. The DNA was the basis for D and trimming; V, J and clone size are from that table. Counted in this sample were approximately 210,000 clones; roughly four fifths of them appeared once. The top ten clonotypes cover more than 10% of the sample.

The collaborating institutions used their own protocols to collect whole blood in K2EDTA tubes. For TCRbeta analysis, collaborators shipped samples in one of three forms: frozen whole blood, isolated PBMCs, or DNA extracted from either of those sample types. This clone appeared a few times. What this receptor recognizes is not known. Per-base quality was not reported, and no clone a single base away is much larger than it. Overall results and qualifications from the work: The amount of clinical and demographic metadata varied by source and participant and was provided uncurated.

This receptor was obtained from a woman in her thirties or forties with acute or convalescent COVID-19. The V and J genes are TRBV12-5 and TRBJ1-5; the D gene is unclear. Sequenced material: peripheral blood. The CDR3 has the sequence CASAPSSGFNQPQHF. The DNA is TGTGCTAGTGCCCCTTCGTCCGGGTTCAATCAGCCCCAGCATTTT.